The rows below give T cell receptor beta chains drawn from one sample of a study of long-term antiretroviral therapy in people with HIV. Assay used: immunoSEQ multiplex PCR; TCRdb lists only in-frame clones, some missing. The repertoire holds 10,000 to 15,000 clones, with roughly 90% as singletons. The specimen comprised unsorted PBMCs, sampled 2.1 years after starting antiretroviral therapy. The origin of the receptors is a woman aged 35 to 49 with HIV. CDR3s include the opening cysteine and the closing phenylalanine or tryptophan. D genes are given only for firm matches. Size is omitted from some rows. Given values are once, few, many or a class for expanded clones.

>TRBD2|TRBJ2-1|TRBV2|-
TGTGCCAGCAGTGCGAGTAGCGGGGACAATGAGCAGTTCTTC
CASSASSGDNEQFF
>-|TRBJ1-6|TRBV2|-
TGTGCCAGCAGTGAAGCGAGTACTAGAAATTCACCCCTCCACTTT
CASSEASTRNSPLHF
>-|TRBJ1-1|TRBV2|-
TGTGCCAGCAGCCTTACAGGAATGGGGACTGAAGCTTTCTTT
CASSLTGMGTEAFF
>-|TRBJ2-7|TRBV18|once
TGTGCCAGCTCACGAGGACGGAACGACGAGCAGTACTTC
CASSRGRNDEQYF
>-|TRBJ1-1|TRBV10-3|few
TGTGCCACATGGACAGCGAACACTGAAGCTTTCTTT
CATWTANTEAFF
>-|TRBJ1-2|TRBV4-3|-
TGCGCCAGCAGCCAAGAGTGGGGGGGTAACTATGGCTACACCTTC
CASSQEWGGNYGYTF
>-|TRBJ2-7|TRBV6-6|-
TGTGCCGGGGCCCGGGGGAACGCGGGCGAGCAGTACTTC
CAGARGNAGEQYF
>-|TRBJ1-3|TRBV30|-
TGTGCCTGGAAAGGGGATGGAAACACCATATATTTT
CAWKGDGNTIYF
>TRBD1|TRBJ2-2|TRBV2|-
TGTGCCAGCAGCAAACTCCCGGGGACAGCGAACACCGGGGAGCTGTTTTTT
CASSKLPGTANTGELFF
>-|TRBJ1-6|TRBV27|few
TGTGCCAGCAGTCCCGGCGGACGGAATAATTCACCCCTCCACTTT
CASSPGGRNNSPLHF
>-|TRBJ2-7|TRBV5-1|-
TGCGCCAGCAGCGTGAACCGGGCCTACGAGCAGTACTTC
CASSVNRAYEQYF
>-|TRBJ2-2|TRBV11-3|-
TGTGCCAGCAGCTTCGACTCAGGGTCTCAACCCGGGGAGCTGTTTTTT
CASSFDSGSQPGELFF
>-|TRBJ1-3|TRBV5-1|-
TGCGCCAGCAGCTTGGTGGCAAGGACCCAAGGAGGATCTGGAAACACCATATATTTT
CASSLVARTQGGSGNTIYF
>-|TRBJ1-1|TRBV18|-
TGTGCCAGCTCACCATCGACGATGAACACTGAAGCTTTCTTT
CASSPSTMNTEAFF
>-|TRBJ2-7|TRBV27|-
TGTGCCAGCAGTGTCCGGGGCACCCACGAGCAGTACTTC
CASSVRGTHEQYF
>-|TRBJ1-2|TRBV25-1|-
TGTGCCAGCAGTGAACGATCCGGGTTAGGCTACACCTTC
CASSERSGLGYTF
>-|TRBJ1-3|TRBV6-1|-
TGTGCCAGCAGTCCGCGGGGGGGTTCAGGAAACACCATATATTTT
CASSPRGGSGNTIYF
>-|TRBJ1-4|TRBV25-1|-
TGTGCCAGCTCCCCACAAGGTCGGGTAACTAATGAAAAACTGTTTTTT
CASSPQGRVTNEKLFF
>-|TRBJ2-2|TRBV9|-
TGTGCCTCTGCTGGGGGCGGGAACACCGGGGAGCTGTTTTTT
CASAGGGNTGELFF
>TRBD2|TRBJ2-3|TRBV5-4|-
TGTGCCAGCAGCTTGGGTCCTAGCGGGGGGCCAGATACGCAGTATTTT
CASSLGPSGGPDTQYF
>-|TRBJ2-5|TRBV7-2|few
TGTGCCAGCAGCTTAGGCGGTTCTCGAGAGACCCAGTACTTC
CASSLGGSRETQYF
>-|TRBJ1-1|TRBV7-2|-
TGTGCCAGCAGCTCGGCCCGGACCCGGGGAACTGAAGCTTTCTTT
CASSSARTRGTEAFF
>-|TRBJ1-5|TRBV7-9|-
TGTGCCAGCAGCTTAGGGGACCTAGTTAATCAGCCCCAGCATTTT
CASSLGDLVNQPQHF
>-|TRBJ1-1|TRBV7-3|once
TGTGCCAGCAGCTCCGACAGGTTGGGGACTGAAGCTTTCTTT
CASSSDRLGTEAFF
>TRBD2|TRBJ2-1|TRBV7-3|-
TGTGCCAGCAGCTTAATGGGGCGGGGGGGCTACAATGAGCAGTTCTTC
CASSLMGRGGYNEQFF
>TRBD1|TRBJ2-3|TRBV6-4|-
TGTGCCAGCAGTGACCAAGGGCAGGGGGCGAATACGCAGTATTTT
CASSDQGQGANTQYF
>-|TRBJ1-5|TRBV11-2|-
TGTGCCAGCAGCTTAGACCTTAAATCGCCCCAGCATTTT
CASSLDLKSPQHF
>-|TRBJ2-2|TRBV2|-
TGTGCCAGCAGTGACGGTCGGGGGGCCGCGAACACCGGGGAGCTGTTTTTT
CASSDGRGAANTGELFF
>-|TRBJ2-1|TRBV7-9|-
TGTGCCAGCAGCTTAGTATCCGACATAAGCTCGGAAAATGAGCAGTTCTTC
CASSLVSDISSENEQFF
>-|TRBJ2-7|TRBV28|once
TGTGCCAGCAGTTTATTCGGCAACCGAGGATACGAGCAGTACTTC
CASSLFGNRGYEQYF
>-|TRBJ1-2|TRBV30|-
TGTGCCTGGGGTATTCCGGGACACCGCTATGGCTACACCTTC
CAWGIPGHRYGYTF
>TRBD1|TRBJ1-2|TRBV11-2|-
TGTGCCAGCAGCACAAGATCCCGGGACAGCTATGGCTACACCTTC
CASSTRSRDSYGYTF
>TRBD1|TRBJ2-3|TRBV5-1|-
TGCGCCAGCAGCCCCACCGGGACAGGGAGCACAGATACGCAGTATTTT
CASSPTGTGSTDTQYF